Presented here are 20 T cell receptor beta chains from one specimen sequenced in a study of CXCR3-negative and CXCR3-positive naive CD8 T cells. The authors prepared UMI-labeled TRB cDNA libraries by 5' RACE. From the 5' RACE reads, TCRdb lists one entry per CDR3 protein and no DNA. This table holds 20,000 to 25,000 distinct CDR3 sequences. Source material: memory CD8+ T cells from blood. The source of these receptors is a human donor in good health. Some clones in this sample may be carry-over from other donors' samples.

The chain is built from TRBV13 and TRBJ2-3; TCRdb's D gene call, TRBD2, goes unchecked for lack of DNA. CDR3 length equals 15 residues. Looked up from germline, CDR1 is PRHDT and CDR2 is FYEKMQ (reference sequence). CDR3 amino acids: CASSFGAGLTDTQYF.

The chain is built from TRBV7-2 and TRBJ2-2; TCRdb picks TRBD2, but there is no DNA to check that call. Per germline, CDR1 SGHTA and CDR2 FQGNSA. This CDR3 contains 16 residues. The CDR3 region is CASSHSGVPNTGELFF. Together with reference TRBV7-2 and TRBJ2-2, the CDR3 gives the full variable domain: GAGVSQSPSNKVTEKGKDVELRCDPISGHTALYWYRQSLGQGLEFLIYFQGNSAPDKSGLPSDRFSAERTGGSVSTLTIQRTQQEDSAVYLCASSHSGVPNTGELFFGEGSRLTVL.

The chain combines TRBV7-2 with TRBJ1-3. The CDR3 has 15 amino acids. CDR1 and CDR2 from the germline V gene are SGHTA and FQGNSA. CDR3 sequence reads: CASSLWQPSGNTIYF.

The CDR3 reads CASGGLAGPANTGELFF. V and J are TRBV7-8 and TRBJ2-2; checking the TCRdb D call of TRBD2 is not possible without DNA. The CDR3 is 17 residues long. CDR1 is SGHVS, CDR2 FQNEAQ, per germline.

The chain combines TRBV7-8 with TRBJ2-1; TCRdb indicates TRBD2, and absent DNA this call remains unverified. Germline CDR1 is SGHVS and CDR2 is FQNEAQ. The CDR3 totals 16 residues. CDR3 in amino acids: CASSLGVAGSYNEQFF.

This clonotype is classed as medium-sized (0.01 to 0.1%) by frequency. This chain links TRBV29-1 with TRBJ2-7; TCRdb's assignment of TRBD1 cannot be checked, as there is no DNA. CDR3 length: 14 amino acids. Germline V CDR1 and CDR2: SQVTM, ANQGSEA. The CDR3 here is CSVEGDTGGYEQYF.

The chain is built from TRBV12-3 or TRBV12-4 and TRBJ2-7. This CDR3 is 14 amino acids long. CDR3 protein: CASSLIHPTYEQYF.

This chain joins TRBV4-3 and TRBJ2-1. The germline V gene has CDR1 LGHNA and CDR2 YSLEER. The CDR3 is 16 amino acids. CDR3 in amino acids: CASSQDSGGLYNEQFF.

This sequence joins TRBV20-1 and TRBJ1-1; there is no DNA to check the TCRdb D call of TRBD1. CDR1 and CDR2 (germline): DFQATT, SNEGSKA (reference sequence). The CDR3 spans 15 residues. The CDR3 sequence: CSARDPDRLNTEAFF.

The chain uses TRBV7-2 and TRBJ1-1. CDR1 is SGHTA and CDR2 is FQGNSA in the germline V gene. The CDR3 sequence is 12 residues long. CDR3 sequence: CASTLGRGQAFF.

V is TRBV14 and J is TRBJ1-6; TCRdb outputs TRBD1, but without DNA this stays unchecked. The germline V gene has CDR1 SGHDN and CDR2 FVKESK. This CDR3 has 17 amino acids. CDR3 in amino acids: CASSQYNRGDYNSPLYF.

The chain is built from TRBV21-1 and TRBJ2-3; TCRdb's D call, TRBD1, is unchecked because there is no DNA. TRBV21-1 is marked as a pseudogene. This CDR3 region has 20 residues. CDR3 residues: CASSTFASGALSYCTDTQYF.

The V gene is TRBV6-6, the J gene TRBJ2-5; TCRdb reports TRBD2, a call that lacks DNA to check it against. The CDR3 contains 12 residues. Germline V gene lookup returns CDR1 MNHNY and CDR2 SVGAGI (reference sequence). The CDR3 loop is CAGGGFQETQYF.

In terms of frequency, this clonotype is medium-sized. The chain links TRBV13 to TRBJ1-1; TCRdb outputs TRBD1, but without DNA this stays unchecked. Germline CDR1 PRHDT, CDR2 FYEKMQ (reference sequence). The CDR3 length is 16 residues. The CDR3 loop reads CASSPTQGWGGTEAFF.

The J gene is TRBJ2-3, the V gene TRBV15; TCRdb gives TRBD2 as the D gene, but with no DNA this cannot be confirmed. CDR1 LNHNV and CDR2 YYDKDF come from the germline V gene (reference sequence). The CDR3 loop spans 15 amino acids. Here the CDR3 reads CATSIQRGATDTQYF.

This chain links TRBV20-1 with TRBJ2-5; the D gene TCRdb calls, TRBD1, cannot be checked with no DNA. From germline, CDR1 is DFQATT and CDR2 SNEGSKA (reference sequence). The CDR3 extends over 14 amino acids. The CDR3: CSASRGTSEETQYF.

The chain has TRBV27 and TRBJ2-1. CDR3 size: 12 residues. The germline V gene has CDR1 MNHEY and CDR2 SMNVEV (reference sequence). CDR3 sequence: CASSLRGNEQFF.

The chain combines TRBV6-2 or TRBV6-3 with TRBJ1-1. This CDR3 is 12 amino acids long. Germline V gene sequence: CDR1 MNHEY, CDR2 SVGEGT. CDR3 in amino acids: CASSEQYTEAFF.

V gene TRBV15 combines with J gene TRBJ2-3; TCRdb indicates TRBD1, and absent DNA this call remains unverified. The CDR3 totals 15 residues. The V gene's germline CDR1 is LNHNV and CDR2 YYDKDF (reference sequence). Here the CDR3 reads CATRIVGGSTDTQYF.

The V call is TRBV7-6, the J call TRBJ1-5. The CDR3 spans 15 residues. Germline V gene sequence: CDR1 SGHVS, CDR2 FNYEAQ. The CDR3 spells CASSSRVGGNQPQHF.